Below are 32 T cell receptor beta chains sequenced from a single sample in a study of pediatric ulcerative colitis. Rectal tissue came from one to two pinch biopsies taken at colonoscopy. The method was immunoSEQ multiplex PCR; TCRdb's version includes in-frame clones alone and lacks a portion of them. This repertoire shows more than 10,000 clones, roughly four fifths found once; its top ten account for approximately 4.5%. The sequencing sample was made of gut tissue. The source of these receptors is a boy aged 5-17 years who was a control in a study of pediatric ulcerative colitis.

The J gene is TRBJ2-3, the V gene TRBV4-1, with no clear D. V was cut by 8 bases and J by 0 bases, with 6 bases left in between. The CDR3 contains 12 residues. The germline CDR1 and CDR2 sequences are MGHRA and YSYEKL. The CDR3 coding sequence is TGCGCCAGCGCAGGTAGCACAGATACGCAGTATTTT. Protein product: CASAGSTDTQYF.

V is TRBV5-5 and J is TRBJ1-2, with D possibly being TRBD1 (6 bases). This CDR3 region has 15 residues. From germline, CDR1 is SGHKS and CDR2 YYEKEE (reference sequence). V lost 0 bases and J 4 bases, leaving 13 bases between the germline ends. The CDR3 loop is CASSLVLGAGYGYTF. Here the CDR3 DNA reads TGTGCCAGCAGCTTGGTATTGGGGGCAGGCTATGGCTACACCTTC.

The chain couples TRBV6-5 to TRBJ2-4, with D unresolved. Deletions cut 0 bases from V and 1 base from J, with 7 bases between. The germline V gene has CDR1 MNHEY and CDR2 SVGAGI. The CDR3 has 15 amino acids. CDR3 amino acids: CASSYSVGAKNIQYF. In DNA form, the CDR3 reads TGTGCCAGCAGTTACTCAGTCGGGGCCAAAAACATTCAGTACTTC.

CDR3 sequence (DNA): TGCGCCAGCAGCTCGGACAGCTCTGGGGCCAACGTCCTGACTTTC. Encoded protein: CASSSDSSGANVLTF. The chain joins TRBV5-1 to TRBJ2-6; D is possibly TRBD1 (6 bases). The CDR3 sequence is 15 residues long. Per germline, CDR1 SGHRS and CDR2 YFSETQ. Trimming stripped 3 bases from V and 0 bases from J, with 7 bases between. The entire variable domain, with the rest obtained from reference TRBV5-1 and TRBJ2-6, is as follows: KAGVTQTPRYLIKTRGQQVTLSCSPISGHRSVSWYQQTPGQGLQFLFEYFSETQRNKGNFPGRFSGRQFSNSRSEMNVSTLELGDSALYLCASSSDSSGANVLTFGAGSRLTVL.

This chain connects TRBV6-1 to TRBJ2-7; D is perhaps TRBD2 (6 bases). Per the germline V gene, CDR1 is MNHNS and CDR2 is SASEGT. The length of the CDR3 is 14 residues. Trimming took off 7 bases at V and 2 bases at J, with 15 bases between the two ends. CDR3 residues: CASNRLAGPYEQYV. The CDR3 DNA reads as TGTGCCAGCAACCGTCTTGCGGGACCCTACGAGCAGTACGTC.

The rearrangement joins TRBV27 to TRBJ2-7; 8 nucleotides line up with TRBD2. The CDR3 has 14 residues. The V and J ends lost 4 bases and 3 bases, in that order; junction bases with no gene match: 5. Per germline, CDR1 MNHEY and CDR2 SMNVEV (reference sequence). The CDR3 DNA reads TGTGCCAGCAGTTGGGGACGGGAGGGCTACGAGCAGTACTTC. It codes for CASSWGREGYEQYF.

The V gene is TRBV19, the J gene TRBJ2-1; no firm D call. This CDR3 spans 14 amino acids. Germline V gene lookup returns CDR1 LNHDA and CDR2 SQIVND (reference sequence). V lost 4 bases and J 5 bases, leaving 12 bases between the germline ends. The CDR3 loop is CASSTSSVNNEQFF. The CDR3, as DNA: TGTGCCAGTAGTACCTCCTCCGTCAACAATGAGCAGTTCTTC.

This clone showed up just a few times. This chain joins TRBV10-3 and TRBJ2-7, with 8 bases fitting TRBD1. J was trimmed by 1 base and V by 3 bases; bases with no gene match: 5. This CDR3 is 15 amino acids long. Germline V gene lookup returns CDR1 ENHRY and CDR2 SYGVKD. In DNA, the CDR3 is TGTGCCATCAGTGATCCCGGGACAGGTTCCTACGAGCAGTACGTC. It encodes CAISDPGTGSYEQYV.

The V gene is TRBV19, the J gene TRBJ1-4; D not certain. V lost 4 bases, J lost 8 bases, and 11 bases lay in between. CDR3 length equals 13 residues. Germline values: CDR1 LNHDA, CDR2 SQIVND (reference sequence). CDR3 DNA sequence: TGTGCCAGTAGTAGAAGGACGAACGAAAAACTGTTTTTT. Amino acids: CASSRRTNEKLFF. The whole variable domain, filled in from reference TRBV19 and TRBJ1-4, reads DGGITQSPKYLFRKEGQNVTLSCEQNLNHDAMYWYRQDPGQGLRLIYYSQIVNDFQKGDIAEGYSVSREKKESFPLTVTSAQKNPTAFYLCASSRRTNEKLFFGSGTQLSVL.

The rearrangement links TRBV4-3 to TRBJ2-2, with 8 bases matching TRBD2. Germline V CDR1 and CDR2: LGHNA, YSLEER. Trimming at V came to 0 bases and at J to 7 bases, leaving 4 bases not matched to a gene. The CDR3 totals 15 residues. DNA for the CDR3: TGCGCCAGCAGCCAAGAGGCAGCGGGGGTCGGGGAGCTGTTTTTT. Amino acids: CASSQEAAGVGELFF.

The chain has TRBV11-3 and TRBJ2-1; TRBD2 agrees at 14 bases. The CDR3 sequence is 17 residues long. V shed 4 bases and J 5 bases; nucleotides not matched to a gene: 7. Germline V gene sequence: CDR1 SGHNT, CDR2 YENEEA. CDR3 protein: CASSSGLAGVSNNEQFF. CDR3 in DNA: TGTGCCAGCAGCTCGGGACTAGCGGGAGTTTCCAACAATGAGCAGTTCTTC.

The chain joins TRBV2 to TRBJ2-1; D uncertain. CDR1 and CDR2 from the germline V gene are SNHLY and FYNNEI. The CDR3 sequence is 14 residues long. V was pared by 3 bases and J by 3 bases, with 9 bases between. The chain's CDR3 is CASSEAANYNEQFF. CDR3 nucleotide sequence: TGTGCCAGCAGTGAGGCAGCCAACTACAATGAGCAGTTCTTC. Based on the CDR3 plus reference TRBV2 and TRBJ2-1, the full variable domain is EPEVTQTPSHQVTQMGQEVILRCVPISNHLYFYWYRQILGQKVEFLVSFYNNEISEKSEIFDDQFSVERPDGSNFTLKIRSTKLEDSAMYFCASSEAANYNEQFFGPGTRLTVL.

This chain connects TRBV11-2 to TRBJ2-6; D not resolved. Trimming shortened V by 4 bases and J by 0 bases, and 10 bases separated the two germline ends. The CDR3 has 16 amino acids. Germline CDR1 reads SGHAT; CDR2 reads FQNNGV. CDR3 sequence (DNA): TGTGCCAGCAGCTCAATTAAAAACTCTGGGGCCAACGTCCTGACTTTC. Its protein is CASSSIKNSGANVLTF.

The chain has TRBV5-1 and TRBJ2-2, with 7 bases fitting TRBD2. The CDR3 extends over 16 amino acids. The junction had 8 bases not matched to a gene; V was cut back by 0 bases and J by 6 bases. Germline CDR1 reads SGHRS; CDR2 reads YFSETQ. CDR3 region: CASSLAGAGEPGELFF. The CDR3 bases are TGCGCCAGCAGCTTGGCCGGGGCGGGAGAGCCCGGGGAGCTGTTTTTT.

This CDR3 reads CAWRTDSTEAFF. The CDR3 region has the DNA TGTGCCTGGAGGACAGACAGCACTGAAGCTTTCTTT. V gene TRBV30 combines with J gene TRBJ1-1; tentative D call: TRBD1 (5 bases). The V end was cut by 3 bases, the J end by 4 bases, with 9 bases between. Germline V CDR1 and CDR2: GTSNPN, SVGIG (reference sequence). There are 12 residues in the CDR3.

The chain employs TRBV7-9 and TRBJ2-7, with 10 bases lining up with TRBD1. Unmatched junction bases numbered 19, after V lost 8 bases and J lost 3 bases. The CDR3 length is 18 residues. Germline CDR1 is SEHNR and CDR2 is FQNEAQ (reference sequence). The CDR3 here is CASVPQNRGQGTFYEQYF. The CDR3 region has the DNA TGTGCCAGCGTTCCCCAGAATCGGGGACAGGGGACTTTCTACGAGCAGTACTTC.

V usage is TRBV30 and J usage is TRBJ1-2, with D perhaps TRBD1 (6 bases). Trimming stripped 2 bases from V and 3 bases from J, with 10 bases between. The CDR3 spans 13 residues. Germline-derived CDR1 and CDR2 are GTSNPN and SVGIG (reference sequence). CDR3 protein: CAWSPRTDYGYTF. In nucleotides, the CDR3 is TGTGCCTGGAGTCCCCGGACAGACTATGGCTACACCTTC.

This clone was seen more than once but under ten times. The chain links TRBV4-1 to TRBJ1-3; the D gene is possibly TRBD1 (5 bases). The CDR3 has 15 residues. Trimming took off 1 base at V and 11 bases at J, with 18 bases between the two ends. The V gene's germline CDR1 is MGHRA and CDR2 YSYEKL. The DNA of the CDR3 is TGCGCCAGCAGCCAAGGGGCCGGGACGGGTGTTCCCATATATTTT. The encoded protein is CASSQGAGTGVPIYF.

This chain connects TRBV11-3 to TRBJ1-1; D not certain. V lost 7 bases and J 6 bases, leaving 15 bases between the germline ends. Germline assignment: CDR1 SGHNT and CDR2 YENEEA. The length of the CDR3 is 13 residues. In DNA form, the CDR3 reads TGTGCCAGCACGAACGGTAATCTCGCTGAAGCTTTCTTT. This sequence encodes CASTNGNLAEAFF. The full variable domain, its missing parts supplied by reference TRBV11-3 and TRBJ1-1, is EAGVVQSPRYKIIEKKQPVAFWCNPISGHNTLYWYLQNLGQGPELLIRYENEEAVDDSQLPKDRFSAERLKGVDSTLKIQPAELGDSAVYLCASTNGNLAEAFFGQGTRLTVV.

This sequence joins TRBV7-9 and TRBJ2-1; 10 positions agree with TRBD2. Germline CDR1 and CDR2: SEHNR and FQNEAQ (reference sequence). The CDR3 contains 15 residues. V gave up 5 bases and J gave up 2 bases; unmatched junction bases: 3. The CDR3 coding sequence is TGTGCCAGCAGCCCGGGACTAGCGCCCTACAATGAGCAGTTCTTC. Translated, it gives CASSPGLAPYNEQFF.

V gene TRBV7-8 combines with J gene TRBJ2-3; 11 bases line up with TRBD2. V trimming: 3 bases; J trimming: 6 bases; junction bases outside the gene matches: 5. The CDR3 sequence is 15 residues long. The germline V gene has CDR1 SGHVS and CDR2 FQNEAQ. The CDR3 region has the DNA TGTGCCAGCAGCTTTAGACTAGCGGGAAGCGATACGCAGTATTTT. It encodes CASSFRLAGSDTQYF.

The gene calls are TRBV6-1 and TRBJ1-4, with D uncertain. The CDR3 is 13 amino acids. Germline loops: CDR1 MNHNS, CDR2 SASEGT. The V gene lost 4 bases and the J gene lost 4 bases, with 7 bases spanning the gap. CDR3 residues: CASSGDFNEKLFF. CDR3 bases: TGTGCCAGCAGTGGTGATTTTAATGAAAAACTGTTTTTT.

The rearrangement links TRBV9 to TRBJ1-1; 9 nucleotides agree with TRBD1. V lost 3 bases to trimming and J lost 6 bases; unmatched junction nucleotides: 9. Germline assignment: CDR1 SGDLS and CDR2 YYNGEE. The CDR3 length is 15 residues. CDR3 sequence reads: CASSAGDRVMAEAFF. DNA for the CDR3: TGTGCCAGCAGCGCCGGGGACAGGGTGATGGCTGAAGCTTTCTTT.

This chain links TRBV5-1 with TRBJ1-4, with 7 bases lining up with TRBD1. Trimming removed 3 bases from V and 0 bases from J; junction bases left unmatched: 8. From germline, CDR1 is SGHRS and CDR2 YFSETQ. The CDR3 is made up of 17 amino acids. The CDR3 nucleotides are TGCGCCAGCAGCTGGATGACAGGGACCGCAACTAATGAAAAACTGTTTTTT. Amino acid sequence: CASSWMTGTATNEKLFF.

The V gene is TRBV5-1, the J gene TRBJ2-6; 7 bases line up with TRBD1. This CDR3 has 22 amino acids. CDR1 is SGHRS and CDR2 is YFSETQ in the germline V gene. The trim removed 3 bases at V and 1 base at J, leaving 22 bases unmatched. CDR3 nucleotide sequence: TGCGCCAGCAGCTCGCCAAGCTGGACAGGCCGAACATGGGAATCTGGGGCCAACGTCCTGACTTTC. Translated: CASSSPSWTGRTWESGANVLTF.

The CDR3 loop is CASSQDMDRAMFF. The CDR3, as DNA: TGTGCCAGCAGCCAAGACATGGACAGGGCGATGTTTTTT. The chain employs TRBV14 and TRBJ2-2; 8 nucleotides align to TRBD1. V trimming: 0 bases; J trimming: 15 bases; junction bases outside the gene matches: 6. The germline gives CDR1 SGHDN, CDR2 FVKESK. The CDR3 loop spans 13 amino acids.

The sample holds a few counts of this clone. This sequence joins TRBV12-2 and TRBJ2-7; the table's TRBD1 call for D was not verified on the DNA. TRBV12-2 is deemed a pseudogene. The CDR3 extends over 12 amino acids. The CDR3 bases are TGTGCAAGTCGCTTATCAGGGGACGAGCAGTACGTC. Amino acid sequence: CASRLSGDEQYV.

This clone was seen a few times. One end of the junction is discordant with germline, which a read error may explain. The chain has TRBV7-7 and TRBJ2-5, with TRBD1 matching 11 bases. The CDR3 is 15 amino acids. Germline V gene lookup returns CDR1 SSHAT and CDR2 FNYEAQ (reference sequence). In DNA form, the CDR3 reads TGTGCTAGCAGCCCCGGGACAGGGGGCCAAGAGACCCAGTACTTC. Residues: CASSPGTGGQETQYF.

The gene calls are TRBV6-5 and TRBJ2-7; 13 bases align to TRBD2. This CDR3 region has 16 residues. With 0 bases clipped from V and 2 bases from J, the junction kept 1 base outside the gene matches. The germline V gene encodes CDR1 MNHEY and CDR2 SVGAGI. The CDR3 DNA follows: TGTGCCAGCAGTTACTCTGGACTAGCGGGAGCCTACGAGCAGTACTTC. Translation: CASSYSGLAGAYEQYF.

The chain has TRBV6-1 and TRBJ1-5; TRBD1 agrees at 10 bases. The CDR3 extends over 17 amino acids. Germline V lookup: CDR1 MNHNS, CDR2 SASEGT. The trim removed 4 bases at V and 7 bases at J, leaving 13 bases unmatched. The CDR3 coding sequence is TGTGCCAGCAGTGCAGGCCGGACAGGGGGGGAGGGCCAGCCCCAGCATTTT. Translating gives CASSAGRTGGEGQPQHF.

The gene calls are TRBV6-6 and TRBJ2-7; tentative D call: TRBD1 (6 bases). CDR1 and CDR2 (germline): MNHNY, SVGAGI (reference sequence). The length of the CDR3 is 13 residues. V lost 4 bases to trimming and J lost 3 bases, with 10 bases between them. The CDR3 reads CASSLVRGYEQYF. CDR3 sequence (DNA): TGTGCCAGCAGTTTGGTCAGGGGCTACGAGCAGTACTTC.

The chain has TRBV11-3 and TRBJ2-3; 10 bases align to TRBD2. Germline CDR1 and CDR2: SGHNT and YENEEA. J was trimmed by 1 base and V by 5 bases; bases with no gene match: 6. The CDR3 length is 16 residues. DNA for the CDR3: TGTGCCAGCAGCCGTTCCGGGACTAGCGGCACAGATACGCAGTATTTT. It specifies CASSRSGTSGTDTQYF. The full variable domain, its missing parts supplied by reference TRBV11-3 and TRBJ2-3, is EAGVVQSPRYKIIEKKQPVAFWCNPISGHNTLYWYLQNLGQGPELLIRYENEEAVDDSQLPKDRFSAERLKGVDSTLKIQPAELGDSAVYLCASSRSGTSGTDTQYFGPGTRLTVL.